The T cell receptor beta chain under discussion was sequenced for a study of sequential checkpoint blockade in melanoma. TCRdb's table, derived via immunoSEQ multiplex PCR, lists solely in-frame clones and lacks some. This sample has over 1,500 clones, with 24% found just once. Trimming at V came to 4 bases and at J to 2 bases, leaving 11 bases not matched to a gene. This CDR3 is built from 17 residues. Germline values: CDR1 MNHGY, CDR2 SAAAGT. Noted treatment: randomized to nivolumab then ipilimumab (arm A) or the reverse (arm B). Sequencing was performed on tumor tissue (inferred from file names), taken from a patient given nivolumab and ipilimumab in sequence. The rearrangement joins TRBV6-8 to TRBJ2-1, with 7 bases that match TRBD1. The sequence derives from a human donor with melanoma. The CDR3 nucleotides read TGTGCCAGCAGTTCAAACAGACAGGGTATGGCCTACAATGAGCAGTTCTTC. This translates into CASSSNRQGMAYNEQFF.